Presented here are 19 T cell receptor beta chains from one specimen sequenced in a study of siplizumab effects on memory and regulatory T cells. The assay was immunoSEQ multiplex PCR, and TCRdb's table has in-frame clones only and misses some. The repertoire consists of some 62,000 clones, with around 80% occurring once and the leading ten covering approximately 0.4%. Sequencing was performed on memory CD4+ T cells sorted from blood. The receptors derive from a human donor in good health.

The chain recombines TRBV5-6 with TRBJ2-5; 10 bases line up with TRBD2. Germline CDR1 is SGHDT and CDR2 is YYEEEE. This CDR3 spans 14 amino acids. Trimming cost V 2 bases and J 3 bases; bases outside gene matches: 1. CDR3 in amino acids: CASSFSGGKETQYF. Here the CDR3 DNA reads TGTGCCAGCAGCTTTAGCGGGGGGAAAGAGACCCAGTACTTC.

This clone was picked up one time. CDR3 amino acids: CASSLTVGGNQPQHF. For the CDR3, the DNA is TGTGCCAGCAGCTTAACTGTTGGGGGGAATCAGCCCCAGCATTTT. The V and J genes are TRBV7-9 and TRBJ1-5; tentative D call: TRBD1 (5 bases). Germline loops: CDR1 SEHNR, CDR2 FQNEAQ (reference sequence). This CDR3 comprises 15 residues. The V and J ends lost 2 bases and 4 bases respectively, with 12 bases between them.

J is TRBJ1-6 and V is TRBV5-5; D is unclear. CDR1 is SGHKS and CDR2 is YYEKEE in the germline V gene (reference sequence). V shed 3 bases and J shed 3 bases, with 7 bases lying between them. The length of the CDR3 is 14 residues. The CDR3 spells CASSSRDYNSPLHF. As DNA, the CDR3 is TGTGCCAGCAGCTCCCGGGACTATAATTCACCCCTCCACTTT.

The chain carries TRBV6-1 and TRBJ1-1, with TRBD1 matching over 8 bases. CDR1 is MNHNS and CDR2 is SASEGT in the germline V gene. The ends lost 4 bases at V and 6 bases at J; junction bases unmatched: 4. The CDR3 has 13 amino acids. CDR3 in amino acids: CASSASGGSEAFF. In DNA form, the CDR3 reads TGTGCCAGCAGTGCTTCAGGGGGCTCTGAAGCTTTCTTT.

The chain joins TRBV11-2 to TRBJ1-2, with D maybe TRBD1 (5 bases). The CDR3 runs to 15 residues. The ends were cut back, 0 bases at V and 8 bases at J, with 16 bases in the middle. Germline V CDR1 and CDR2: SGHAT, FQNNGV. CDR3 bases: TGTGCCAGCAGCTTAGATCGGGTCGTCAGGGACGGCTACACCTTC. Translated, it gives CASSLDRVVRDGYTF.

This clone is medium-sized. This chain connects TRBV2 to TRBJ1-5; a weak D match, TRBD1 (6 bases). Trimming pared 6 bases from V and 1 base from J, leaving 13 bases between. CDR1 SNHLY and CDR2 FYNNEI come from the germline V gene. This CDR3 comprises 15 residues. The CDR3 sequence: CASRSRQVSNQPQHF. DNA for the CDR3: TGTGCCAGCAGGAGCCGACAGGTCAGCAATCAGCCCCAGCATTTT.

The V and J genes are TRBV6-6 and TRBJ2-2; D not certain. Germline V gives CDR1 MNHNY, CDR2 SVGAGI (reference sequence). CDR3 size: 12 residues. With 1 base removed from V and 6 bases from J, the gap between germline ends came to 3 bases. The CDR3 DNA reads TGTGCCAGCAGTTACTTCTCCGGGGAGCTGTTTTTT. It is translated as CASSYFSGELFF.

This clone was observed a handful of times. The CDR3 sequence: CSVGVPATNEKLFF. The CDR3 region has the DNA TGCAGCGTTGGGGTCCCAGCAACTAATGAAAAACTGTTTTTT. The chain employs TRBV29-1 and TRBJ1-4; D ambiguous. The CDR3 loop spans 14 amino acids. In germline, CDR1 is SQVTM, CDR2 ANQGSEA. Trimming left V 4 bases short and J 0 bases short, with 9 bases between.

The chain carries TRBV15 and TRBJ1-4; D is ambiguous. Trimming took 3 bases from V and 0 from J, leaving 11 bases between them. Germline lookup yields CDR1 LNHNV and CDR2 YYDKDF (reference sequence). CDR3 length equals 16 residues. The CDR3: CATSSAWTATNEKLFF. The CDR3 nucleotides are TGTGCCACCAGCAGCGCCTGGACGGCAACTAATGAAAAACTGTTTTTT.

This rearrangement joins TRBV5-1 to TRBJ1-2; tentative D call: TRBD1 (5 bases). The CDR3 sequence is 15 residues long. Trimming stripped 0 bases from V and 5 bases from J, with 14 bases between. Germline CDR1 SGHRS, CDR2 YFSETQ. CDR3 coding DNA: TGCGCCAGCAGCTTGGACGATAGCAGGGAGTATGGCTACACCTTC. Amino acids: CASSLDDSREYGYTF.

This chain connects TRBV5-8 to TRBJ2-5; D might be TRBD2 (6 bases). The V end was cut by 0 bases, the J end by 2 bases, with 11 bases between. Germline CDR1 reads SGHTS; CDR2 reads YDEGEE. This CDR3 contains 15 residues. CDR3 nucleotide sequence: TGTGCCAGCAGCTTGGTGGTCGGGGGACAAGAGACCCAGTACTTC. Residues: CASSLVVGGQETQYF.

The genes are TRBV2 and TRBJ1-2, with D possibly matching TRBD1 (5 bases). V gave up 7 bases and J gave up 5 bases, with 11 bases separating them. CDR1 and CDR2 (germline): SNHLY, FYNNEI. This CDR3 contains 12 residues. CDR3 residues: CASTEGVYGYTF. The CDR3 coding sequence is TGTGCCAGCACCGAAGGGGTTTATGGCTACACCTTC.

The chain carries TRBV6-1 and TRBJ1-1; TRBD1 might be the D (6 bases). Trimming removed 1 base from V and 10 bases from J, with 19 bases in between. The CDR3 covers 15 residues. Germline V CDR1 and CDR2: MNHNS, SASEGT. This chain's CDR3 is CASSEVSAGGAGAFF. The CDR3 region has the DNA TGTGCCAGCAGTGAAGTATCGGCGGGGGGCGCGGGAGCTTTCTTT.

V is TRBV6-5 and J is TRBJ2-1; D call uncertain. The germline V and J ends were trimmed by 10 bases and 4 bases, with 8 bases remaining between them. The CDR3 runs 11 residues. In germline, CDR1 is MNHEY, CDR2 SVGAGI. For the CDR3, the DNA is TGTGCCACGACTGCGTACAATGAGCAGTTCTTC. Its protein is CATTAYNEQFF.

The V call is TRBV5-1, the J call TRBJ2-3, with no clear D. The V gene lost 7 bases and the J gene lost 3 bases, with 9 bases spanning the gap. The germline V gene has CDR1 SGHRS and CDR2 YFSETQ. This CDR3 comprises 12 residues. This CDR3 reads CASSSRTDTQYF. CDR3 DNA sequence: TGCGCCAGCTCCTCCCGTACAGATACGCAGTATTTT. Complete variable domain (other parts from reference TRBV5-1 and TRBJ2-3): KAGVTQTPRYLIKTRGQQVTLSCSPISGHRSVSWYQQTPGQGLQFLFEYFSETQRNKGNFPGRFSGRQFSNSRSEMNVSTLELGDSALYLCASSSRTDTQYFGPGTRLTVL.

In this sample, this clone turned up a few times. This chain uses TRBV2 with TRBJ1-1; no clear D. The CDR3 spans 13 residues. The V gene's germline CDR1 is SNHLY and CDR2 FYNNEI. V lost 8 bases and J 0 bases, leaving 10 bases between the germline ends. The CDR3 coding sequence is TGTGCCAGCTGCAGTGAGCTGAACACTGAAGCTTTCTTT. Translating it yields CASCSELNTEAFF.

The chain is built from TRBV7-2 and TRBJ1-1; D unresolved. Trimming stripped 0 bases from V and 0 bases from J, with 8 bases between. The germline CDR1 and CDR2 sequences are SGHTA and FQGNSA. The CDR3 has 15 residues. The CDR3 coding sequence is TGTGCCAGCAGCTTAGCGAGAACCTTGAACACTGAAGCTTTCTTT. It translates to CASSLARTLNTEAFF.

J is TRBJ2-7 and V is TRBV10-3, with 9 positions matching TRBD1. With V trimmed by 4 bases and J by 4 bases, 11 bases remained unmatched. CDR1 and CDR2 from the germline V gene are ENHRY and SYGVKD. The CDR3 contains 16 residues. The CDR3 spells CAISVSSGQGGYEQYF. The CDR3 region has the DNA TGTGCCATCAGTGTTAGCTCGGGACAGGGTGGGTACGAGCAGTACTTC.

The CDR3 sequence is CASRDQGNTGELFF. CDR3 DNA: TGTGCCAGCAGGGACCAGGGTAACACCGGGGAGCTGTTTTTT. This rearrangement joins TRBV4-2 to TRBJ2-2, with D possibly TRBD1 on 5 matching bases. The CDR3 covers 14 residues. The germline V gene encodes CDR1 LGHNA and CDR2 YNFKEQ. V was trimmed by 6 bases and J by 2 bases, leaving 10 bases between them.